The 5 T cell receptor beta chains in this list originate from one sample, sequenced in a study of blood T cell repertoires in COVID-19 (dated by TCRdb to the early 2020s). Library method: the immunoSEQ multiplex PCR assay. TCRdb's version of the immuneACCESS table is confined to in-frame rearrangements and falls short of the full clone set. An unresolved V gene accounts for under half of the shortfall where checked; the remainder is of unknown origin. The sample contains approximately 250,000 clones, under 85% of them found a single time. Around 6% of the sample goes to the ten largest clones. Sequencing was carried out using peripheral blood. These TCRs come from a human donor in a cohort sampled during active COVID-19.

This chain links TRBV10-3 with TRBJ1-1; D is possibly TRBD1 (5 bases). The germline V gene has CDR1 ENHRY and CDR2 SYGVKD. The V end was cut by 3 bases, the J end by 10 bases, with 18 bases between. CDR3 size: 14 residues. CDR3 sequence reads: CAISEGLDIGAAFF. The CDR3 coding sequence is TGTGCCATCAGTGAAGGGTTGGATATAGGGGCAGCTTTCTTT.

The rearrangement links TRBV6-1 to TRBJ2-7, with D possibly TRBD1 on 6 matching bases. The germline V gene has CDR1 MNHNS and CDR2 SASEGT. V dropped 3 bases and J dropped 3 bases, with 18 bases sitting between them. The CDR3 is made up of 16 amino acids. CDR3 loop: CASSELSGTLLYEQYF. CDR3 bases: TGTGCCAGCAGTGAGTTATCAGGGACACTCCTCTACGAGCAGTACTTC.

This clone was picked up one time. DNA of the CDR3: TGTGCCAGCAGTTACGGCGGTATGACAGTCTCTGGAAACACCATATATTTT. This codes for CASSYGGMTVSGNTIYF. V usage is TRBV28 and J usage is TRBJ1-3; possibly TRBD1 for D (5 bases). Trimming cost V 4 bases and J 0 bases, with 16 bases left between them. The CDR3 has 17 residues. In germline, CDR1 is MDHEN, CDR2 SYDVKM.

The genes are TRBV2 and TRBJ1-5; D is perhaps TRBD1 (5 bases). The CDR3 contains 14 residues. V lost 6 bases and J 5 bases, leaving 14 bases between the germline ends. The germline V gene encodes CDR1 SNHLY and CDR2 FYNNEI. The DNA of the CDR3 is TGTGCCAGCAGGTCCAGGGAAGGGGATCAGCCCCAGCATTTT. Amino acid sequence: CASRSREGDQPQHF.

The chain employs TRBV19 and TRBJ1-4; D may be TRBD1 (6 bases). With 5 bases removed from V and 4 bases from J, the gap between germline ends came to 11 bases. From germline, CDR1 is LNHDA and CDR2 SQIVND (reference sequence). The CDR3 is 14 amino acids. The CDR3 DNA follows: TGTGCCAGTAGTTTGGACAGTTATAATGAAAAACTGTTTTTT. Amino acids: CASSLDSYNEKLFF.